This T cell receptor beta chain was captured in a study of T cells in narcolepsy. Study information: Donors had narcolepsy type 1 or type 2, or were healthy controls. Overall study findings and caveats: HCRT-specific and TRIB2-specific autoreactive clonotypes appeared among same-patient CSF and blood CD4+ clonotypes. Healthy controls reportedly lacked the autoreactive clonotypes serially found in patients' blood.

Germline V lookup: CDR1 SGHDN, CDR2 FVKESK. The germline V and J ends were trimmed by 8 bases and 4 bases, with 9 bases remaining between them. The CDR3 length is 13 residues. In regard to this clone: Its antigen is undetermined.

The data were produced by immunoSEQ multiplex PCR, yet TCRdb's version contains in-frame clones alone and is incomplete. The sample shows about 14,000 clones, 85% to 90% of them seen only once. The clonotype was recovered from a human donor with narcolepsy. The sequenced sample was CD45RA- memory CD4+ T cells from PBMCs. The gene calls are TRBV14 and TRBJ2-6; TRBD2 might be the D (5 bases). CDR3 residues: CASHRGGANVLTF. The CDR3 bases are TGTGCCAGCCATCGGGGAGGGGCCAACGTCCTGACTTTC.